This TCR beta chain is from a study of CD8+CD57+ T cells in acquired aplastic anemia. On the study more broadly: Yields of DNA that came from sorted CD4+ and CD8+ cells averaged roughly 3.2 ug. The study, taken as a whole, reports: Patients and controls shared just under 30 CD8+ CDR3 sequences, highly expressed in patients.

Profiling that covered TCR beta VDJ and CDR3 relied on genomic DNA as its template. TCRdb reprocessed the reads via MiXCR and lists one record per CDR3 protein. There are 180,000 or so distinct CDR3 sequences in the sample; about three fifths occur only once, and approximately 46% lies in the top ten. Trimming pared 7 bases from V and 5 bases from J, leaving 19 bases between. Germline CDR1 SGHRS, CDR2 YFSETQ. This CDR3 is 14 amino acids long. In regard to this clonotype: Its target is not known.

Those patients picked for sequencing had displayed CD8+CD57+ cell expansion on flow cytometry. Patients, without exception, had severe acquired aplastic anemia. No patient had been given any therapy when blood was sampled. The chain links TRBV5-1 to TRBJ2-7, with D unresolved. The sequence derives from a human donor with aplastic anemia. The sequenced sample consisted of sorted CD4+, CD8+, or CD8+CD57+ T cells (not recorded which) from PBMCs. The CDR3 loop reads CASSGGAMSHEQYF. In nucleotides, the CDR3 is TGCGCCAGCTCCGGCGGCGCGATGTCCCACGAGCAGTACTTC. Together with reference TRBV5-1 and TRBJ2-7, the CDR3 gives the full variable domain: KAGVTQTPRYLIKTRGQQVTLSCSPISGHRSVSWYQQTPGQGLQFLFEYFSETQRNKGNFPGRFSGRQFSNSRSEMNVSTLELGDSALYLCASSGGAMSHEQYFGPGTRLTVT.